A selection of T cell receptor beta chains follows, all from one sample in a study of blood T cell repertoires in COVID-19. Using immunoSEQ multiplex PCR, the repertoire was profiled, and TCRdb retains in-frame clones only, with some absent. The sample lists roughly 180,000 clones; roughly 85% were seen once. The specimen was peripheral blood. The receptors were gathered from a woman older than 75 with active or convalescent COVID-19. CDR3s include the opening cysteine and the closing phenylalanine or tryptophan. Each record gives: V gene, CDR3 length, D gene, J gene, clone size, CDR3 DNA, CDR3 protein. The D gene is left open where the match is weak. Some rows have no size entry. The others give once, few or many, or a class for an expanded clone.

>TRBV15|18|TRBD1|TRBJ1-1|few
TGTGCCACCAGCAAACGCACAGGGGGCGTTCGGATGAACACTGAAGCTTTCTTT
CATSKRTGGVRMNTEAFF
>TRBV18|12|NA|TRBJ1-2|once
TGTGCCAGCTCACCAGAGGGAGAAGGCTACACCTTC
CASSPEGEGYTF
>TRBV7-2|17|NA|TRBJ1-6|NA
TGTGCCAGCAGCAGGGGGGGGTCAGTTATTTATAATTCACCCCTCCACTTT
CASSRGGSVIYNSPLHF
>TRBV11-3|15|NA|TRBJ2-1|NA
TGTGCCAGCAGCTTAGATAGCAGTGGCGGAAATGAGCAGTTCTTC
CASSLDSSGGNEQFF
>TRBV28|15|NA|TRBJ2-3|NA
TGTGCCAGCAGTTCGGCGGAAGGAAATACAGATACGCAGTATTTT
CASSSAEGNTDTQYF
>TRBV19|14|NA|TRBJ1-2|NA
TGTGCCAGTAGTATTCGCGGGGAATGGAATGGCTACACCTTC
CASSIRGEWNGYTF
>TRBV30|15|TRBD1|TRBJ1-1|NA
TGTGCCTGGGATGGGACAGGGGTAGGGTACACTGAAGCTTTCTTT
CAWDGTGVGYTEAFF
>TRBV5-1|15|NA|TRBJ1-1|once
TGCGCCAGCAGCTCCTTCACCCAGGGTTACACTGAAGCTTTCTTT
CASSSFTQGYTEAFF
>TRBV6-5|14|TRBD1|TRBJ2-1|NA
TGTGCCAGCAGTTTCACGGACAGGGAACATGAGCAGTTCTTC
CASSFTDREHEQFF
>TRBV5-5|15|NA|TRBJ1-2|NA
TGTGCCAGCAGCCAAGCACCCGGTGCTAACTATGGCTACACCTTC
CASSQAPGANYGYTF
>TRBV2|14|NA|TRBJ1-5|NA
TGTGCCAGCAGTGTGGAGGGGAGATATCAGCCCCAGCATTTT
CASSVEGRYQPQHF
>TRBV9|15|NA|TRBJ2-1|NA
TGTGCCAGCAGCGTAGGCCCTAGCCCCCACAATGAGCAGTTCTTC
CASSVGPSPHNEQFF
>TRBV19|14|TRBD2|TRBJ2-2|NA
TGTGCCAGTAGTATAGGGACTAGCTTCGGGGAGCTGTTTTTT
CASSIGTSFGELFF
>TRBV28|14|TRBD1|TRBJ1-2|NA
TGTGCCAGCAGACTGACGACAGGGTGGTATGGCTACACCTTC
CASRLTTGWYGYTF
>TRBV12-3/TRBV12-4|13|TRBD1|TRBJ1-6|NA
TGTGCCAGCTCCGGGACAGGGGCCCCACCCCTCCACTTT
CASSGTGAPPLHF
>TRBV7-8|14|NA|TRBJ2-7|NA
TGTGCCAGCAGCTTAGTGACACATTCCTACGAGCAGTACTTC
CASSLVTHSYEQYF
>TRBV9|15|TRBD2|TRBJ2-2|NA
TGTGCCAGCAGCGTTACAGCGGGAGTTGTCGGGGAGCTGTTTTTT
CASSVTAGVVGELFF
>TRBV30|17|NA|TRBJ1-1|NA
TGTGCCTGGAGTGTGAGAGTGGGGAGCGGGACGGTCACTGAAGCTTTCTTT
CAWSVRVGSGTVTEAFF
>TRBV7-9|15|NA|TRBJ1-3|NA
TGTGCCAGCAGCTTGGGGCAAACCTCTGGAAACACCATATATTTT
CASSLGQTSGNTIYF
>TRBV28|13|NA|TRBJ2-7|NA
TGTGCCAGCAGTTCACTCAGGGGATTCGAGCAGTACTTC
CASSSLRGFEQYF
>TRBV7-3|16|NA|TRBJ2-6|NA
TGTGCCAGCAGTCTAGCCGGAGGCTCTGGGGCCAACGTCCTGACTTTC
CASSLAGGSGANVLTF
>TRBV20-1|11|NA|TRBJ1-3|few
TGCAGTGCTACAGGGTCGAACACCATATATTTT
CSATGSNTIYF
>TRBV7-5|13|NA|TRBJ1-6|NA
TGTGCCAGACCGGACTTTAATAATTCACCCCTCCACTTT
CARPDFNNSPLHF
>TRBV7-6|22|TRBD2|TRBJ2-1|NA
TGTGCCAGCAGCCCACCACATGGTGAGGGGACTAGCGGGGGGAGATCCTACAATGAGCAGTTCTTC
CASSPPHGEGTSGGRSYNEQFF
>TRBV5-1|15|NA|TRBJ2-2|NA
TGCGCCAGCAGCTTGGAGGGGGGGTACACCGGGGAGCTGTTTTTT
CASSLEGGYTGELFF
>TRBV11-3|17|TRBD2|TRBJ2-5|NA
TGTGCCAGCAGCCCAGGGACGCGCGGGAGGGTGGAAGAGACCCAGTACTTC
CASSPGTRGRVEETQYF
>TRBV28|12|NA|TRBJ2-3|NA
TGTGCCGGCCAAACAGGACCCGATACGCAGTATTTT
CAGQTGPDTQYF
>TRBV9|16|NA|TRBJ2-3|NA
TGTGCCAGCAGCGCCCCCAGGGGCATTGAGACAGATACGCAGTATTTT
CASSAPRGIETDTQYF
>TRBV9|16|TRBD1|TRBJ2-1|NA
TGTGCCAGCAGCGTAGTCGGGGGACAGGGGTACAATGAGCAGTTCTTC
CASSVVGGQGYNEQFF
>TRBV5-1|16|NA|TRBJ1-1|NA
TGCGCCAGCAGCCCGAATCCCCAGGGAACGAACACTGAAGCTTTCTTT
CASSPNPQGTNTEAFF
>TRBV7-9|14|NA|TRBJ1-1|NA
TGTGCCAGCAGACCAGCCGGGACACGGTCTGAAGCTTTCTTT
CASRPAGTRSEAFF
>TRBV19|16|NA|TRBJ1-5|NA
TGTGCCAGTAGTATACCGGGTCCCGGGGGCAATCAGCCCCAGCATTTT
CASSIPGPGGNQPQHF
>TRBV27|19|NA|TRBJ1-1|medium-sized
TGTGCCAGCAGTTTTTCCGAATGGGGGACATGGTTTTTGAACACTGAAGCTTTCTTT
CASSFSEWGTWFLNTEAFF
>TRBV3-1/TRBV3-2|14|NA|TRBJ1-1|NA
TGTGCCAGCAGCCAAGTCGGGATGGGCACTGAAGCTTTCTTT
CASSQVGMGTEAFF
>TRBV27|15|NA|TRBJ2-4|NA
TGTGCCAGCAGTTTAATAAGGGACTTCGAAAACATTCAGTACTTC
CASSLIRDFENIQYF
>TRBV30|15|TRBD2|TRBJ2-1|once
TGTGCCTGGAGCGGTAGCGGGGCTACCTACAATGAGCAGTTCTTC
CAWSGSGATYNEQFF
>TRBV11-1|14|NA|TRBJ2-3|NA
TGTGCCAGCAGCTTAGGACAGTACACAGATACGCAGTATTTT
CASSLGQYTDTQYF
>TRBV15|16|NA|TRBJ2-1|NA
TGTGCCACCAGCAGAGAAGGGGATCGCTCCTACAATGAGCAGTTCTTC
CATSREGDRSYNEQFF
>TRBV6-5|12|NA|TRBJ2-7|once
TGTGCCAGCAGTTATTGGGGCCAAGAGCAGTACTTC
CASSYWGQEQYF
>TRBV7-3|13|NA|TRBJ2-7|once
TGTGCCAGCAGCCCCCGGGGTAACTACGAGCAGTACTTC
CASSPRGNYEQYF
>TRBV28|10|NA|TRBJ1-2|NA
TGTGCCAGCAAAAGCGGGGGCTACACCTTC
CASKSGGYTF
>TRBV3-1/TRBV3-2|13|NA|TRBJ2-2|NA
TGTGCCAGCAGCTTTGCGGGCACCGGGGAGCTGTTTTTT
CASSFAGTGELFF
>TRBV18|14|NA|TRBJ2-1|few
TGTGCCAGCTCACCACCTAGTCCCGGGAGCCCCCAGTTCTTC
CASSPPSPGSPQFF
>TRBV18|16|NA|TRBJ1-2|NA
TGTGCCAGCTCACCTACGGACATCTGGGCTAACTATGGCTACACCTTC
CASSPTDIWANYGYTF
>TRBV2|15|TRBD1|TRBJ1-2|NA
TGTGCCAGCAGCCGGGACAGGGAACGCGTCTATGGCTACACCTTC
CASSRDRERVYGYTF
>TRBV5-8|14|NA|TRBJ1-5|NA
TGTGCCAGCAGCTTGGGACAGCACAATCAGCCCCAGCATTTT
CASSLGQHNQPQHF
>TRBV29-1|14|TRBD1|TRBJ2-2|NA
TGCAGCATCATGGCGGACAGGGGAACCGGGGAGCTGTTTTTT
CSIMADRGTGELFF
>TRBV28|15|NA|TRBJ1-5|NA
TGTGCCAGCAGTTTTATGGGGGGAGGGAATCAGCCCCAGCATTTT
CASSFMGGGNQPQHF
>TRBV19|17|NA|TRBJ1-1|NA
TGTGCCAGTAGTGCAAGACCGGGATTACCCTTGAACACTGAAGCTTTCTTT
CASSARPGLPLNTEAFF
>TRBV6-1|14|NA|TRBJ1-5|NA
TGTGCCAGCAGTGAACTAAATAGCAATCAGCCCCAGCATTTT
CASSELNSNQPQHF
>TRBV6-1|13|NA|TRBJ2-7|NA
TGTGCCAGCAGTGAGGGGGCGACTCGCGAGCAGTACTTC
CASSEGATREQYF
>TRBV19|16|TRBD2|TRBJ2-2|once
TGTGCCAGTAGTATGGATACTAGCGGGATAACTGGGGAGCTGTTTTTT
CASSMDTSGITGELFF
>TRBV30|16|TRBD1|TRBJ2-1|NA
TGTGCCTGGAGTGCCGCGGGACAGGTCCTCTACAATGAGCAGTTCTTC
CAWSAAGQVLYNEQFF
>TRBV19|15|TRBD1|TRBJ2-5|NA
TGTGCCAGTAGCAATAGACAGGGGGTGGCAGAGACCCAGTACTTC
CASSNRQGVAETQYF
>TRBV7-6|15|NA|TRBJ1-1|NA
TGTGCCAGCAGCTTATTCCGGCAGGGGCTGGGGGAAGCTTTCTTT
CASSLFRQGLGEAFF
>TRBV20-1|11|NA|TRBJ2-7|NA
TGCAGTGCTAGTAATTCGCGGGAGCAGTACTTC
CSASNSREQYF
>TRBV25-1|15|TRBD2|TRBJ2-1|NA
TGTGCCACGAAGCGAGGGCCTAGCGGGGACAATGAGCAGTTCTTC
CATKRGPSGDNEQFF